A selection of T cell receptor beta chains follows, all from one sample in a study of human CD4 T cells and Enterobacteriaceae. Method: immunoSEQ multiplex PCR; TCRdb's copy keeps in-frame clones and lacks some. The sample records about 670 clones, 35% being singletons. Sequences were obtained from bacteria-reactive CD4+ T cells grown in culture. These receptors were obtained from a human donor in good health. Each CDR3 is given with its conserved first and last residue. A D gene is named only where the DNA matches it firmly. A row's size may be missing; if present it is once, few, many or a size class.

.	TRBV11-3	.	TRBJ2-6	CASSAVRGSSGANVLTF	TGTGCCAGCAGCGCCGTGAGGGGATCCTCTGGGGCCAACGTCCTGACTTTC
.	TRBV4-1	TRBD2	TRBJ2-3	CASSQGAGGSDTQYF	TGCGCCAGCAGCCAAGGAGCGGGAGGGTCAGATACGCAGTATTTT
.	TRBV7-2	.	TRBJ1-5	CASSSEQRNQPQHF	TGTGCCAGCAGCTCGGAACAGCGCAATCAGCCCCAGCATTTT
.	TRBV7-9	.	TRBJ1-5	CASSLSTGGFQPQHF	TGTGCCAGCAGCTTAAGTACAGGTGGTTTTCAGCCCCAGCATTTT
medium-sized	TRBV28	TRBD1	TRBJ1-1	CASRGQGRNTEAFF	TGTGCCAGCAGGGGACAGGGCCGGAACACTGAAGCTTTCTTT
.	TRBV11-2	.	TRBJ2-5	CASSLGRDFGGQETQYF	TGTGCCAGCAGCCTAGGCCGGGACTTTGGGGGGCAAGAGACCCAGTACTTC
.	TRBV19	TRBD2	TRBJ2-1	CASSITGGNEQFF	TGTGCCAGTAGTATAACGGGGGGCAATGAGCAGTTCTTC
.	TRBV27	TRBD1	TRBJ1-4	CASSGGGTNEKLFF	TGTGCCAGCAGTGGAGGGGGCACTAATGAAAAACTGTTTTTT
few	TRBV11-3	.	TRBJ1-2	CASSLSGYYGYTF	TGTGCCAGCAGCTTAAGCGGTTACTATGGCTACACCTTC
medium-sized	TRBV6-5	TRBD1	TRBJ2-3	CASSYSGQGAVDTQYF	TGTGCCAGCAGTTACTCAGGGCAGGGGGCGGTAGATACGCAGTATTTT
medium-sized	TRBV28	.	TRBJ2-3	CASSSSGSTDTQYF	TGTGCCAGCAGTTCAAGCGGGAGCACAGATACGCAGTATTTT
.	TRBV10-3	TRBD1	TRBJ2-3	CAIRPGQGTDTQYF	TGTGCCATCAGACCGGGACAGGGCACAGATACGCAGTATTTT
.	TRBV11-3	.	TRBJ2-1	CASSFVRVVNEQFF	TGTGCCAGCAGCTTTGTGCGGGTCGTCAATGAGCAGTTCTTC
.	TRBV13	.	TRBJ2-6	CASRTQKLSTKAGQHPDF	TGTGCCAGCAGAACGCAGAAGCTGAGTACAAAGGCGGGCCAACATCCTGACTTC
.	TRBV28	.	TRBJ2-7	CASSLVAYEQYF	TGTGCCAGCAGTTTGGTGGCCTACGAGCAGTACTTC
medium-sized	TRBV5-4	.	TRBJ2-7	CASSFAAGGNTYEQYF	TGTGCCAGCAGCTTCGCGGCTGGCGGGAACACCTACGAGCAGTACTTC
.	TRBV7-8	.	TRBJ2-7	CASSRGGAYEQYF	TGTGCCAGCAGCCGGGGAGGAGCCTACGAGCAGTACTTC
.	TRBV28	.	TRBJ2-7	CASSQGQGSSTYEQYF	TGTGCCAGCAGCCAGGGGCAGGGAAGCAGCACCTACGAGCAGTACTTC
medium-sized	TRBV10-3	.	TRBJ1-4	CAISESPGGSPGKLFF	TGTGCCATCAGTGAGTCGCCCGGTGGAAGCCCAGGAAAACTGTTTTTT
.	TRBV11-2	TRBD2	TRBJ2-1	CASTLADSGNEQFF	TGTGCCAGCACCCTAGCGGACTCTGGGAATGAGCAGTTCTTC
.	TRBV7-2	.	TRBJ2-1	CASSIQRNEQFF	TGTGCCAGCAGCATTCAGAGGAATGAGCAGTTCTTC
.	TRBV7-2	TRBD2	TRBJ2-5	CASSLNSPSGNHQETQYF	TGTGCCAGCAGCTTAAATTCCCCTAGCGGGAATCATCAAGAGACCCAGTACTTC
few	TRBV4-2	.	TRBJ1-2	CASSQVGDGSYGYTF	TGTGCCAGCAGCCAAGTGGGGGACGGATCCTATGGCTACACCTTC
.	TRBV11-3	TRBD1	TRBJ2-5	CASSLGQGKEAQYF	TGTGCCAGCAGCTTAGGACAGGGGAAAGAGGCCCAGTACTTC
.	TRBV5-4	.	TRBJ1-2	CASSFSYGYTF	TGTGCCAGCAGCTTTTCATATGGCTACACCTTC
medium-sized	TRBV28	.	TRBJ1-1	CASVSGVMNTEAFF	TGTGCCAGCGTATCAGGTGTTATGAACACTGAAGCTTTCTTT
medium-sized	TRBV6-1	.	TRBJ2-7	CASSEANEQYF	TGTGCCAGCAGTGAAGCTAACGAGCAGTACTTC
few	TRBV9	.	TRBJ1-3	CASSPGLQSSGNTIYF	TGTGCCAGCAGCCCAGGATTACAGAGCTCTGGAAACACCATATATTTT
.	TRBV11-3	.	TRBJ1-2	CARSPRRGSYGYTF	TGTGCCAGAAGCCCCCGCCGGGGGAGCTATGGCTACACCTTC